Below, 4 T cell receptor beta chains from the same sample are listed, as sequenced in a study of blood T cell repertoires in COVID-19. Libraries were prepared by immunoSEQ multiplex PCR; TCRdb keeps only in-frame clonotypes and omits some of them. This table has more than 65,000 clones, around four fifths appearing once. What was sequenced was peripheral blood. These receptors were collected from a woman in her fifties or sixties with acute or convalescent COVID-19.

CDR3 coding DNA: TGCGCCAGCAGCCCTAGACCCGGGGAAAAACTGTTTTTT. Its protein is CASSPRPGEKLFF. The chain is built from TRBV5-1 and TRBJ1-4; D not resolved. The ends were cut back, 4 bases at V and 8 bases at J, with 12 bases in the middle. Germline lookup yields CDR1 SGHRS and CDR2 YFSETQ. This CDR3 spans 13 amino acids.

DNA of the CDR3: TGTGCCAGCAGCAAACGAGGTCACAACCCAACTAATGAAAAACTGTTTTTT. Its protein product is CASSKRGHNPTNEKLFF. The rearrangement uses TRBV21-1 and TRBJ1-4. TRBV21-1 is a listed pseudogene. The CDR3 contains 17 residues.

CDR3 nucleotide sequence: TGTGCCAGCAGCCTAACAGGGGCCGCCTACACCTTC. It is translated as CASSLTGAAYTF. This chain joins TRBV28 and TRBJ1-2; TRBD1 matches at 7 bases. Trimming took 6 bases from V and 10 from J; bases not matched to a gene: 8. The CDR3 is made up of 12 amino acids. CDR1 is MDHEN and CDR2 is SYDVKM in the germline V gene.

The chain joins TRBV6-5 to TRBJ2-7, with TRBD2 identical over 14 bases. V was clipped by 11 bases and J by 10 bases; unmatched bases: 7. This CDR3 is built from 12 residues. Germline-derived CDR1 and CDR2 are MNHEY and SVGAGI. The CDR3 reads CAAGTSGRGQYF. CDR3 nucleotide sequence: TGTGCCGCCGGGACTAGCGGGAGAGGACAGTACTTC.